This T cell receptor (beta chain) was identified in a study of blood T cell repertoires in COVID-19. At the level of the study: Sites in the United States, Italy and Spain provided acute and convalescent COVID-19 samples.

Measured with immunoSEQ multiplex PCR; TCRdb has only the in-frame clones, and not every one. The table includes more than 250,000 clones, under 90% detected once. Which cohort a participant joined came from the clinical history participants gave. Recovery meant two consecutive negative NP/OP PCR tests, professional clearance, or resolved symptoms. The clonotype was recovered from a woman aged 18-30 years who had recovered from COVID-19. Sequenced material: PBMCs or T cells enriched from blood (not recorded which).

CDR3 coding DNA: TGTGCCAGCTCACCGAACTCTCGACAAGGCTACACCTTC. Protein sequence: CASSPNSRQGYTF. The genes are TRBV18 and TRBJ1-2; D unclear. The CDR3 runs 13 residues. CDR1 is KGHSH and CDR2 is LQKENI in the germline V gene. With 3 bases removed from V and 8 bases from J, the gap between germline ends came to 13 bases.